This TCR beta chain was captured in a study of neurological immune-mediated disorders. Volunteers from a blood bank in Maryland, USA, constituted the healthy controls. The sorted libraries started from approximately 1 million CD4+ or CD8+ T cells. This clonotype was seen many times. TCRdb reanalysed the 5' RACE reads using MiXCR and keeps one entry per CDR3 protein. Found here are around 19,000 distinct CDR3 sequences, about 10% of them singletons; the top ten hold under 30%. Sequencing used CD8+ T cells from blood. This receptor was obtained from a woman aged 45 to 65 in good health.

The CDR3 region has the DNA TGCGCCAGCAGCTTGGCCCTGGTCACACAAGAGACCCAGTACTTC. Its protein product is CASSLALVTQETQYF. The chain combines TRBV5-1 with TRBJ2-5; D remains unclear. The V gene's germline CDR1 is SGHRS and CDR2 YFSETQ. Trimming cost V 0 bases and J 2 bases, with 11 bases left between them. The CDR3 has 15 residues.